Listed below are T cell receptor beta chains from one sample, sequenced in a study of blood T cell repertoires in COVID-19. Assay: immunoSEQ multiplex PCR; the TCRdb copy retains only in-frame clones and omits some. The table lists around 340,000 clones, about 92% of them singletons. Sequenced material: peripheral blood. The receptor set was obtained from a woman aged 55-69 years with COVID-19, enrolled during active disease. Both conserved end residues are part of each CDR3. The D gene is left open where the match is weak. Some rows mark clone size as missing; the rest say once, few, many or name a class of expanded clone.

v_call: TRBV5-4
j_call: TRBJ2-3
d_call: -
clone_size: few
cdr3_aa: CASSLLPGTSTDTQYF
cdr3_nt: TGTGCCAGCAGCCTACTACCGGGAACTAGCACAGATACGCAGTATTTT

v_call: TRBV19
j_call: TRBJ1-2
d_call: TRBD1
clone_size: once
cdr3_aa: CASSTSPGQGNYGYTF
cdr3_nt: TGTGCCAGTAGTACGTCTCCGGGACAGGGAAACTATGGCTACACCTTC

v_call: TRBV3-1/TRBV3-2
j_call: TRBJ2-7
d_call: TRBD1
clone_size: -
cdr3_aa: CASSHWDRPYEQYF
cdr3_nt: TGTGCCAGCAGCCATTGGGACAGACCCTACGAGCAGTACTTC

v_call: TRBV15
j_call: TRBJ1-6
d_call: -
clone_size: once
cdr3_aa: CATSRDFRGTPLHF
cdr3_nt: TGTGCCACCAGCAGAGATTTTAGGGGGACACCCCTCCACTTT

v_call: TRBV5-4
j_call: TRBJ2-2
d_call: -
clone_size: -
cdr3_aa: CASTEGRPAGELFF
cdr3_nt: TGTGCCAGCACTGAGGGGAGGCCCGCCGGGGAGCTGTTTTTT

v_call: TRBV18
j_call: TRBJ1-2
d_call: -
clone_size: once
cdr3_aa: CASSPRQDVDYGYTF
cdr3_nt: TGTGCCAGCTCACCAAGACAGGATGTTGACTATGGCTACACCTTC

v_call: TRBV3-1/TRBV3-2
j_call: TRBJ1-1
d_call: -
clone_size: -
cdr3_aa: CASSQESGAGFMNTEAFF
cdr3_nt: TGTGCCAGCAGCCAAGAGAGCGGGGCAGGGTTCATGAACACTGAAGCTTTCTTT

v_call: TRBV4-2
j_call: TRBJ1-1
d_call: TRBD1
clone_size: -
cdr3_aa: CASSQAGGADTEAFF
cdr3_nt: TGTGCCAGCAGCCAAGCAGGGGGCGCGGACACTGAAGCTTTCTTT

v_call: TRBV14
j_call: TRBJ2-3
d_call: TRBD1
clone_size: few
cdr3_aa: CASSQRDRGTDTQYF
cdr3_nt: TGTGCCAGCAGCCAAAGGGACAGGGGGACAGATACGCAGTATTTT

v_call: TRBV5-8
j_call: TRBJ1-3
d_call: TRBD1
clone_size: -
cdr3_aa: CASSLGQGPGNTIYF
cdr3_nt: TGTGCCAGCAGCTTGGGACAGGGACCTGGAAACACCATATATTTT

v_call: TRBV6-4
j_call: TRBJ2-1
d_call: TRBD2
clone_size: -
cdr3_aa: CASSGSGGQNEQFF
cdr3_nt: TGTGCCAGCAGTGGGTCGGGGGGGCAGAATGAGCAGTTCTTC

v_call: TRBV5-4
j_call: TRBJ2-3
d_call: TRBD2
clone_size: -
cdr3_aa: CASSLRLAGGPVTDTQYF
cdr3_nt: TGTGCCAGCAGCTTGCGGCTAGCGGGGGGGCCGGTCACAGATACGCAGTATTTT

v_call: TRBV24-1
j_call: TRBJ2-1
d_call: -
clone_size: once
cdr3_aa: CATSDGGTQARGSYNEQFF
cdr3_nt: TGTGCCACCAGTGATGGGGGGACGCAGGCCCGGGGCTCCTACAATGAGCAGTTCTTC

v_call: TRBV7-3
j_call: TRBJ2-5
d_call: TRBD2
clone_size: -
cdr3_aa: CASSPGVAGGGETQYF
cdr3_nt: TGTGCCAGCAGCCCCGGGGTAGCGGGGGGTGGAGAGACCCAGTACTTC

v_call: TRBV7-9
j_call: TRBJ1-5
d_call: TRBD1
clone_size: -
cdr3_aa: CASSPSGTDYQPQHF
cdr3_nt: TGTGCCAGCAGCCCATCCGGGACAGATTATCAGCCCCAGCATTTT

v_call: TRBV5-1
j_call: TRBJ1-4
d_call: -
clone_size: -
cdr3_aa: CASSFQGSNEKLFF
cdr3_nt: TGCGCCAGCAGCTTTCAGGGTTCTAATGAAAAACTGTTTTTT